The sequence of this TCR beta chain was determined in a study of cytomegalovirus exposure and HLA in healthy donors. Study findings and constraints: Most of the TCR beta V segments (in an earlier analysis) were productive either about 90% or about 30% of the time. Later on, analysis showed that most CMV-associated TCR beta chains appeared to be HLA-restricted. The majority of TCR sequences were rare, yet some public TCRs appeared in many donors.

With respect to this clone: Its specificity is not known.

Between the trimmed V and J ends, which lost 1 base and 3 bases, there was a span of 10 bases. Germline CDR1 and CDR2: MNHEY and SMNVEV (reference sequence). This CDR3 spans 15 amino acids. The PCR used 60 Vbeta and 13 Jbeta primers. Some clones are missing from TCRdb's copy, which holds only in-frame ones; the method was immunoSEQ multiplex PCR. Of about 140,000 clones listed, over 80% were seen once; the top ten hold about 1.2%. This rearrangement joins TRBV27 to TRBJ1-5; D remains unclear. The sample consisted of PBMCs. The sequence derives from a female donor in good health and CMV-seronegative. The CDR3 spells CASSLFGGSNQPQHF. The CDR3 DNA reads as TGTGCCAGCAGTTTATTCGGAGGGTCCAATCAGCCCCAGCATTTT.